The T cell receptor beta chain described here comes from a study of cytomegalovirus exposure and HLA in healthy donors. The PCR ran on 60 Vbeta and 13 Jbeta primers. Data came from immunoSEQ multiplex PCR; TCRdb stores just in-frame clones and leaves some out. The sample records under 150,000 clones, about two thirds being singletons. Overall study results and limits: V- and J-gene trimming of TCR beta was linked (in a later analysis) to a missense DCLRE1C variant.

This clone was observed a few times. Its antigen is not known. Germline assignment: CDR1 MDHEN and CDR2 SYDVKM. Trimming took 6 bases from V and 2 from J; bases not matched to a gene: 12. The CDR3 extends over 17 amino acids. The sequence was collected from a woman in her thirties or forties in good health and CMV-seronegative. This chain links TRBV28 with TRBJ1-5, with 8 bases identical to TRBD1. Input material: PBMCs. The DNA for the CDR3 is TGTGCCAGCAGGCCAGGGACAGGCCTCCGCGGCAATCAGCCCCAGCATTTT. Its translation is CASRPGTGLRGNQPQHF.